These T cell receptor beta chains were read from a single sample in a study of OX40 agonist ivuxolimab in advanced cancers. Libraries were prepared by immunoSEQ multiplex PCR; TCRdb keeps only in-frame clonotypes and omits some of them. In the table there are 98,000 or so clones, roughly 80% of which are singletons. The sequences come from CD4+ or CD8+ T cells sorted from blood, collected in a trial of the OX40 agonist ivuxolimab. The receptors come from an adult with an advanced solid tumor such as melanoma, head and neck, liver or kidney cancer. CDR3s include the opening cysteine and the closing phenylalanine or tryptophan. The D gene is left open where the match is weak. The size field is filled for only some rows; it gives once, few, many or a size class.

D: .
V: TRBV19
size: .
J: TRBJ2-6
DNA: TGTGCCAGTAGTCGCAGGGGAGGAAGCTCTGGGGCCAACGTCCTGACTTTC
CDR3: CASSRRGGSSGANVLTF

D: .
V: TRBV6-1
size: .
J: TRBJ1-5
DNA: TGTGCCAGCAGTGGAGGCCAGGGCGAGGGTCAGCCCCAGCATTTT
CDR3: CASSGGQGEGQPQHF

D: .
V: TRBV9
size: .
J: TRBJ1-2
DNA: TGTGCCAGCAGCGCAAGACAGGACCGCCACCGCGATGGCTACACCTTC
CDR3: CASSARQDRHRDGYTF

D: .
V: TRBV6-7
size: .
J: TRBJ2-6
DNA: TGTGCCAGCAGTTCCCTGAACGAATCTGGGGCCAACGTCCTGACTTTC
CDR3: CASSSLNESGANVLTF

D: .
V: TRBV4-2
size: .
J: TRBJ2-2
DNA: TGTGCCAGCAGCCAAGGTCACGGGGCCGGGGAGCTGTTTTTT
CDR3: CASSQGHGAGELFF

D: .
V: TRBV7-8
size: .
J: TRBJ2-1
DNA: TGTGCCAGCAGCGCGGAATGGATCTCCTACAATGAGCAGTTCTTC
CDR3: CASSAEWISYNEQFF

D: .
V: TRBV7-2
size: .
J: TRBJ1-2
DNA: TGTGCCAGCAGCCCAAGTGGTGGCACTAACTATGGCTACACCTTC
CDR3: CASSPSGGTNYGYTF

D: .
V: TRBV20-1
size: once
J: TRBJ2-3
DNA: TGCAGTGTCGTACTCCCAGATACGCAGTATTTT
CDR3: CSVVLPDTQYF

D: .
V: TRBV6-5
size: .
J: TRBJ2-7
DNA: TGTGCCAGCAGGGACACTTCCTACGAGCAGTACTTC
CDR3: CASRDTSYEQYF

D: .
V: TRBV2
size: .
J: TRBJ2-7
DNA: TGTGCCAGCAGAATAAGACTAGATTTCGAGCAGTACTTC
CDR3: CASRIRLDFEQYF

D: .
V: TRBV5-1
size: .
J: TRBJ2-7
DNA: TGCGCCAGCAGTCCGCCGAGCGACGAGCAGTACTTC
CDR3: CASSPPSDEQYF

D: .
V: TRBV7-6
size: .
J: TRBJ2-2
DNA: TGTGCCAGCAGCTTAGGCGGGACCAACACCGGGGAGCTGTTTTTT
CDR3: CASSLGGTNTGELFF

D: .
V: TRBV21-1
size: .
J: TRBJ1-1
DNA: TGTGCCAGCAGCAAAGACGCCGCTCTGGACAGGGGATCGTGCACTGAAGCTTTCTTT
CDR3: CASSKDAALDRGSCTEAFF

D: .
V: TRBV28
size: .
J: TRBJ1-4
DNA: TGTGCCAGCAGTTTTCTGGGTGGTGGTGAAAAACTGTTTTTT
CDR3: CASSFLGGGEKLFF

D: .
V: TRBV6-6
size: .
J: TRBJ2-3
DNA: TGTGCCAGCAGGTCCGGACCGGCTAGCTCAGATACGCAGTATTTT
CDR3: CASRSGPASSDTQYF

D: .
V: TRBV9
size: .
J: TRBJ2-3
DNA: TGTGCCAGCAGCGAGTTTGTGGGTATCGCAGATACGCAGTATTTT
CDR3: CASSEFVGIADTQYF

D: TRBD2
V: TRBV7-2
size: .
J: TRBJ2-3
DNA: TGTGCCAGCAGCGTCAGCGGGACTACAGATACGCAGTATTTT
CDR3: CASSVSGTTDTQYF

D: TRBD2
V: TRBV6-1
size: .
J: TRBJ2-3
DNA: TGTGCCAGCAGTGGTTCTCGGGGGGGCCCAGATACGCAGTATTTT
CDR3: CASSGSRGGPDTQYF

D: .
V: TRBV7-2
size: .
J: TRBJ2-3
DNA: TGTGCCAGCAGCCTCCAACTAGTATCGGTAGATACGCAGTATTTT
CDR3: CASSLQLVSVDTQYF

D: TRBD2
V: TRBV7-3
size: .
J: TRBJ2-2
DNA: TGTGCCAGCAGCCTTAGACTAGCGGGAGCGTTCGCCGGGGAGCTGTTTTTT
CDR3: CASSLRLAGAFAGELFF

D: TRBD1
V: TRBV28
size: .
J: TRBJ1-4
DNA: TGTGCCAGCAGTTCCGCGGGGACAGATAATGAAAAACTGTTTTTT
CDR3: CASSSAGTDNEKLFF

D: TRBD2
V: TRBV5-5
size: few
J: TRBJ2-7
DNA: TGTGCCACAGCGGGAGAAATCCGCTACGAGCAGTACTTC
CDR3: CATAGEIRYEQYF

D: TRBD1
V: TRBV9
size: .
J: TRBJ2-2
DNA: TGTGCCAGCAGCGCAGGGGGCTGGAGGGAGCTGTTTTTT
CDR3: CASSAGGWRELFF

D: .
V: TRBV19
size: .
J: TRBJ2-6
DNA: TGTGCCAGTAGTAATAGGGTGCTTGGCAGTGGAGTTGTGGACTCTGGGGCCAACGTCCTGACTTTC
CDR3: CASSNRVLGSGVVDSGANVLTF

D: TRBD2
V: TRBV30
size: .
J: TRBJ2-2
DNA: TGTGCCTGGAGGAAGGAAGCGGGAGAGGGCGGGGAGCTGTTTTTT
CDR3: CAWRKEAGEGGELFF

D: .
V: TRBV19
size: .
J: TRBJ2-3
DNA: TGTGCCAGTAGCCCTAGGGGAGGCACAGATACGCAGTATTTT
CDR3: CASSPRGGTDTQYF

D: TRBD1
V: TRBV7-2
size: .
J: TRBJ1-2
DNA: TGTGCCAGCAGCTTAGCCATCACAGGGGTGAATAGTGGCTACACCTTC
CDR3: CASSLAITGVNSGYTF

D: .
V: TRBV18
size: .
J: TRBJ2-7
DNA: TGTGCCAGCTCACCACCTCAAGGTGAGTCCTACGAGCAGTACTTC
CDR3: CASSPPQGESYEQYF

D: TRBD1
V: TRBV28
size: .
J: TRBJ2-5
DNA: TGTGCCAGCAGTTTCTCGGACAGGGGGCAGACCCAGTACTTC
CDR3: CASSFSDRGQTQYF

D: .
V: TRBV6-5
size: few
J: TRBJ2-7
DNA: TGTGCCACACAAAATTACAGGGAGCACGAGCAGTACTTC
CDR3: CATQNYREHEQYF

D: .
V: TRBV7-8
size: .
J: TRBJ2-7
DNA: TGTGCCAGCAGCCGAGAATTTACTATTTACGAGCAGTACTTC
CDR3: CASSREFTIYEQYF

D: .
V: TRBV7-2
size: .
J: TRBJ2-7
DNA: TGTGCCAGCAGCTTTTCTACCTCCTACGAGCAGTACTTC
CDR3: CASSFSTSYEQYF

D: TRBD1
V: TRBV5-1
size: few
J: TRBJ2-7
DNA: TGCGCCAGCAGCCCAATTCAGGGGGCCTACGAGCAGTACTTC
CDR3: CASSPIQGAYEQYF

D: .
V: TRBV5-4
size: .
J: TRBJ2-2
DNA: TGTGCCAGCAGCTTGTCCCGCGGGCGCGCCGGGGAGCTGTTTTTT
CDR3: CASSLSRGRAGELFF

D: .
V: TRBV7-3
size: few
J: TRBJ2-5
DNA: TGTGCCAGCAGCCCGGACGGTGAGACCCAGTACTTC
CDR3: CASSPDGETQYF

D: .
V: TRBV5-6
size: .
J: TRBJ2-1
DNA: TGTGCCAGCAGCTTGGGGTTTGGACAGCTCTACAATGAGCAGTTCTTC
CDR3: CASSLGFGQLYNEQFF

D: .
V: TRBV6-6
size: few
J: TRBJ2-1
DNA: TGTGCCAGCAGTCGGGACACGTACAATGAGCAGTTCTTC
CDR3: CASSRDTYNEQFF

D: TRBD1
V: TRBV2
size: .
J: TRBJ2-3
DNA: TGTGCCAGCCGGGACAGGGGAACAGATACGCAGTATTTT
CDR3: CASRDRGTDTQYF

D: .
V: TRBV5-6
size: .
J: TRBJ2-7
DNA: TGTGCCAGCAGCCTTGGAGGTACCGAACTAAACTACGAGCAGTACTTC
CDR3: CASSLGGTELNYEQYF

D: TRBD2
V: TRBV6-1
size: .
J: TRBJ2-7
DNA: TGTGCCAGCAAGACGGGGGGACCCTACGAGCAGTACTTC
CDR3: CASKTGGPYEQYF

D: TRBD1
V: TRBV7-2
size: .
J: TRBJ2-4
DNA: TGTGCCAGCAGCTACTCAGGGGGAGTAGCCAAAAACATTCAGTACTTC
CDR3: CASSYSGGVAKNIQYF

D: .
V: TRBV7-3
size: .
J: TRBJ2-5
DNA: TGTGCCAGCAGCTTAACGGCTGCGTACCAAGAGACCCAGTACTTC
CDR3: CASSLTAAYQETQYF

D: TRBD2
V: TRBV27
size: .
J: TRBJ2-7
DNA: TGTGCCAGCAGTTTCTCCCGACTAGCGGGGTCCTACGAGCAGTACTTC
CDR3: CASSFSRLAGSYEQYF

D: TRBD2
V: TRBV19
size: few
J: TRBJ2-1
DNA: TGTGCCAGTAGTATTTCAGCGGGAGGGAGCGCGCCCAATGAGCAGTTCTTC
CDR3: CASSISAGGSAPNEQFF

D: TRBD2
V: TRBV18
size: .
J: TRBJ2-3
DNA: TGTGCCAGCTCACCAATAGTAGCGGGGAACACAGATACGCAGTATTTT
CDR3: CASSPIVAGNTDTQYF

D: .
V: TRBV5-6
size: few
J: TRBJ1-6
DNA: TGTGCCAGCAGTCGGAGACAGGATAATTCACCCCTCCACTTT
CDR3: CASSRRQDNSPLHF

D: TRBD1
V: TRBV27
size: .
J: TRBJ1-2
DNA: TGTGCCAGCAGTACTCGGGACAGCCTCTCCGGCTACACCTTC
CDR3: CASSTRDSLSGYTF

D: .
V: TRBV11-3
size: .
J: TRBJ2-5
DNA: TGTGCCAGCAGCCCTTTCGGGGTAACCCAGTACTTC
CDR3: CASSPFGVTQYF

D: .
V: TRBV29-1
size: .
J: TRBJ2-1
DNA: TGCAGCGTTGAAGCTTCATACAATGAGCAGTTCTTC
CDR3: CSVEASYNEQFF

D: TRBD1
V: TRBV7-3
size: .
J: TRBJ2-5
DNA: TGTGCCAGCAGCATGACAGGGGTGGGAGAGACCCAGTACTTC
CDR3: CASSMTGVGETQYF

D: .
V: TRBV4-2
size: once
J: TRBJ1-2
DNA: TGTGCCAGCAGCCAGGCAGGGGAGGGCAACTATGGCTACACCTTC
CDR3: CASSQAGEGNYGYTF

D: .
V: TRBV4-2
size: .
J: TRBJ2-7
DNA: TGTGCCAGCAGCCAAGAGTCAGGGTTCGTCCACGAGCAGTACTTC
CDR3: CASSQESGFVHEQYF

D: TRBD1
V: TRBV7-2
size: .
J: TRBJ1-2
DNA: TGTGCCAGCAGCTTAGACAGGGGCTATGGCTACACCTTC
CDR3: CASSLDRGYGYTF

D: TRBD2
V: TRBV4-3
size: .
J: TRBJ2-7
DNA: TGCGCCAGCAGCCAAGATAGGGGTAGGGGGACTAGCGGAGCTTCCTACGAGCAGTACTTC
CDR3: CASSQDRGRGTSGASYEQYF

D: .
V: TRBV9
size: .
J: TRBJ1-4
DNA: TGTGCCAGCAGCTTACGGACCGGTAAGAATGAAAAACTGTTTTTT
CDR3: CASSLRTGKNEKLFF

D: .
V: TRBV6-5
size: .
J: TRBJ1-4
DNA: TGTGCCAGCAGTTCCCGAGGGTTACGGAATGAAAAACTGTTTTTT
CDR3: CASSSRGLRNEKLFF

D: .
V: TRBV4-3
size: .
J: TRBJ2-7
DNA: TGCGCCAGCAGCCAAAGTTGGCAGGCCGACTACGAGCAGTACTTC
CDR3: CASSQSWQADYEQYF

D: .
V: TRBV7-2
size: once
J: TRBJ2-7
DNA: TGTGCCAGCAGCTTCACGGCCGACAGGACCTACGAGCAGTACTTC
CDR3: CASSFTADRTYEQYF

D: .
V: TRBV7-2
size: .
J: TRBJ2-1
DNA: TGTGCCAGTAGCCAAGGGCCAGGGCAGTTCTTC
CDR3: CASSQGPGQFF

D: .
V: TRBV19
size: once
J: TRBJ2-3
DNA: TGTGCCAGTAGTATGCTAGACAGCACAGATACGCAGTATTTT
CDR3: CASSMLDSTDTQYF